Shown below are 2 T cell receptor beta chains from a single sample sequenced in a study of Ad26.COV2.S vaccination and SARS-CoV-2 variants. Treatment in this sample: over 15 received Ad26.COV2.S at low or high dose, single or two shots; about 5 received placebo; per-sample allocation not given. Collection of samples fell on day 63 after the first vaccine or placebo injection. Clones were read by immunoSEQ multiplex PCR, and TCRdb kept only the in-frame ones, dropping some. The sample shows 350,000 to 600,000 clones, around 89% of them seen only once. Sequences were derived from peripheral blood, sampled in a trial of Ad26.COV2.S vaccine versus placebo. These receptors were taken from a person between 18 and 60 years old who received the Ad26.COV2.S COVID-19 vaccine or a placebo.

V and J are TRBV12-3 or TRBV12-4 and TRBJ2-7; weak D call: TRBD1 (5 bases). This CDR3 has 13 amino acids. The V and J ends lost 4 bases and 7 bases respectively, with 14 bases between them. In DNA, the CDR3 is TGTGCCAGCAGTTACCAGGGTGTAGGTGAGCAGTACTTC. It yields the protein CASSYQGVGEQYF.

The chain joins TRBV6-2 or TRBV6-3 to TRBJ2-5; D uncertain. Germline V gene sequence: CDR1 MNHEY, CDR2 SVGEGT. The V gene lost 5 bases and the J gene lost 0 bases, with 13 bases spanning the gap. CDR3 length: 15 residues. The CDR3 loop is CASSAARPYQETQYF. The DNA of the CDR3 is TGTGCCAGCAGTGCCGCGCGCCCCTACCAAGAGACCCAGTACTTC.